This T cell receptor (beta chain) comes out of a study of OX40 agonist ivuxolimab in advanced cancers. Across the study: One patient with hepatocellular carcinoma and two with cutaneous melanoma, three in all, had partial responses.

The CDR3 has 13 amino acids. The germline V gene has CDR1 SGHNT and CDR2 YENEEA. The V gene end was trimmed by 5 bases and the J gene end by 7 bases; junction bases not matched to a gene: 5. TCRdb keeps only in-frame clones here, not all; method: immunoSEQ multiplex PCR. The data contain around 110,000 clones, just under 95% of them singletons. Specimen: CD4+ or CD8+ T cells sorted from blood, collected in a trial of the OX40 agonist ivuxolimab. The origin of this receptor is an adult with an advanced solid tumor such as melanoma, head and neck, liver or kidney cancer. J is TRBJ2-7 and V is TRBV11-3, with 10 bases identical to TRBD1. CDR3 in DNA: TGTGCCAGCAGCCAGCCGGGACAGGGGGAGCAGTACTTC. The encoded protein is CASSQPGQGEQYF.